These 14 T cell receptor beta chains share one sample of origin, sequenced in a study of blood T cell repertoires in COVID-19. Assay used: immunoSEQ multiplex PCR; TCRdb lists only in-frame clones, some missing. The table has some 400,000 clones, 85% to 90% seen once. What was sequenced was peripheral blood. The receptors derive from a human donor in a cohort sampled during active COVID-19.

This rearrangement joins TRBV9 to TRBJ1-6, with D perhaps TRBD1 (5 bases). Trimming took 0 bases from V and 5 from J, leaving 6 bases between them. Germline V gene lookup returns CDR1 SGDLS and CDR2 YYNGEE. This CDR3 spans 14 amino acids. This CDR3 reads CASSVETDNSPLHF. The CDR3 region has the DNA TGTGCCAGCAGCGTAGAGACAGATAATTCACCCCTCCACTTT.

CDR3 in amino acids: CASRPTGGPGDTQYF. The CDR3 coding sequence is TGTGCCAGCAGACCTACGGGGGGGCCGGGAGATACGCAGTATTTT. The chain combines TRBV13 with TRBJ2-3, with TRBD2 matching over 8 bases. The V and J ends lost 6 bases and 5 bases, in that order; junction bases with no gene match: 10. The CDR3 covers 15 residues. The germline V gene encodes CDR1 PRHDT and CDR2 FYEKMQ (reference sequence).

A single count supports this clone. The chain couples TRBV5-1 to TRBJ2-1; TRBD1 might be the D (6 bases). V was trimmed by 6 bases and J by 7 bases, leaving 14 bases between them. Germline lookup yields CDR1 SGHRS and CDR2 YFSETQ. The CDR3 extends over 13 amino acids. This chain's CDR3 is CASNLAGENEQFF. CDR3 sequence (DNA): TGCGCCAGCAATTTGGCAGGGGAGAATGAGCAGTTCTTC.

CDR3 DNA: TGCGCCAGCAGCAGCCACAGGGGGCGCTCCTACGAGCAGTACTTC. As protein: CASSSHRGRSYEQYF. The chain is built from TRBV5-1 and TRBJ2-7; 9 bases are a match to TRBD1. Germline V CDR1 and CDR2: SGHRS, YFSETQ. CDR3 length: 15 residues. The V segment lost 4 bases and the J segment 0 bases; nucleotides outside the gene matches: 5.

The CDR3 DNA reads TGCAGCGCACAAAGAGGGACAGGCAACCTTAACACTGAAGCTTTCTTT. Translating gives CSAQRGTGNLNTEAFF. The chain is built from TRBV29-1 and TRBJ1-1; 8 bases match TRBD1. V was clipped by 7 bases and J by 2 bases; unmatched bases: 15. The CDR3 spans 16 residues. Germline CDR1 SQVTM, CDR2 ANQGSEA.

This clone was recorded only once. The chain carries TRBV7-9 and TRBJ2-1; D might be TRBD2 (6 bases). Germline CDR1 reads SEHNR; CDR2 reads FQNEAQ (reference sequence). V lost 7 bases and J 4 bases, leaving 35 bases between the germline ends. The CDR3 has 21 residues. DNA of the CDR3: TGTGCCAGCACCACGACCAACACGGGACTCAGGGTTGAAGAGGGTTACAATGAGCAGTTCTTC. This sequence encodes CASTTTNTGLRVEEGYNEQFF. The variable domain in full, completed from reference TRBV7-9 and TRBJ2-1, reads DTGVSQNPRHKITKRGQNVTFRCDPISEHNRLYWYRQTLGQGPEFLTYFQNEAQLEKSRLLSDRFSAERPKGSFSTLEIQRTEQGDSAMYLCASTTTNTGLRVEEGYNEQFFGPGTRLTVL.

J is TRBJ1-2 and V is TRBV24-1; 9 nucleotides align to TRBD1. In germline, CDR1 is KGHDR, CDR2 SFDVKD. J lost 1 base, V lost 5 bases, and 7 bases had no gene match. The CDR3 consists of 16 residues. In DNA, the CDR3 is TGTGCCACCAGTGTTAAACAGGGGGCCGGTAACTATGGCTACACCTTC. This translates into CATSVKQGAGNYGYTF.

The rearrangement joins TRBV30 to TRBJ2-7; 8 positions match TRBD1. In germline, CDR1 is GTSNPN, CDR2 SVGIG (reference sequence). This CDR3 has 15 residues. V lost 5 bases, J lost 8 bases, and 17 bases stayed unmatched. The CDR3 DNA is TGTGCCTGGGCGCCCCGGACAGGGAGTATTGGCAAGCAGTACTTC. Amino acid sequence: CAWAPRTGSIGKQYF.

The CDR3 spells CSVGGGGFAYEQYF. The CDR3 DNA reads TGCAGCGTTGGAGGGGGGGGATTTGCCTACGAGCAGTACTTC. The chain couples TRBV29-1 to TRBJ2-7; maybe TRBD2 (7 bases). V was pared by 4 bases and J by 2 bases, with 15 bases between. The CDR3 is 14 residues long. Germline V gives CDR1 SQVTM, CDR2 ANQGSEA.

V gene TRBV19 combines with J gene TRBJ1-4; 9 nucleotides match TRBD1. Germline lookup yields CDR1 LNHDA and CDR2 SQIVND (reference sequence). Trimming cost V 3 bases and J 12 bases; bases outside gene matches: 14. The CDR3 length is 16 residues. CDR3 sequence: CASSILPGQGLDELFF. The CDR3 nucleotides read TGTGCCAGTAGTATCCTACCGGGACAGGGCCTTGATGAACTGTTTTTT. The full variable domain, its missing parts supplied by reference TRBV19 and TRBJ1-4, is DGGITQSPKYLFRKEGQNVTLSCEQNLNHDAMYWYRQDPGQGLRLIYYSQIVNDFQKGDIAEGYSVSREKKESFPLTVTSAQKNPTAFYLCASSILPGQGLDELFFGSGTQLSVL.

This clone was seen just once. V gene TRBV6-6 combines with J gene TRBJ2-7; D is ambiguous. The CDR3 runs 11 residues. The V gene's germline CDR1 is MNHNY and CDR2 SVGAGI (reference sequence). Trimming removed 6 bases at V and 4 bases at J, with 7 bases between. CDR3 coding DNA: TGTGCCAGCAGCCGTCAGTACGAGCAGTACTTC. Its translation: CASSRQYEQYF.

V and J are TRBV5-4 and TRBJ2-2; a weak D match, TRBD2 (5 bases). The CDR3 runs 14 residues. The ends were cut back, 4 bases at V and 4 bases at J, with 11 bases in the middle. Germline V CDR1 and CDR2: SGHNT, YYREEE (reference sequence). CDR3 DNA: TGTGCCAGCAGCCTAGCAGTGAGCACCGGGGAGCTGTTTTTT. Translated, it gives CASSLAVSTGELFF.

This chain joins TRBV19 and TRBJ2-7, with 8 bases fitting TRBD1. CDR3 length: 11 amino acids. Trimming at V came to 9 bases and at J to 3 bases, leaving 1 base not matched to a gene. Looked up from germline, CDR1 is LNHDA and CDR2 is SQIVND (reference sequence). CDR3: CASGQGYEQYF. The CDR3, as DNA: TGTGCCAGCGGACAGGGCTACGAGCAGTACTTC.

A single count supports this clone. This chain connects TRBV30 to TRBJ2-7, with a weak D call TRBD1 (5 bases). This CDR3 has 11 amino acids. V was clipped by 2 bases and J by 9 bases, with 11 bases between them. The germline V gene has CDR1 GTSNPN and CDR2 SVGIG (reference sequence). The DNA of the CDR3 is TGTGCCTGGAGTCATATCCAGGGGCAGTACTTC. It specifies CAWSHIQGQYF.